This T cell receptor (beta chain) was profiled in a study of T cell repertoires in cytomegalovirus infection. In the study overall: Both CMV infection and a matching HLA type were indicated by public TCR beta signatures. General observations from the study: There were HLA-C-restricted CMV-specific TCR beta clonotypes dominating the ex vivo response.

Of note for this clonotype: Its antigen remains unidentified.

CDR3 length: 15 residues. Germline CDR1 MDHEN, CDR2 SYDVKM. With V trimmed by 7 bases and J by 4 bases, 10 bases remained unmatched. TCRdb analysed the reads with MiXCR anew, one entry per CDR3 protein. The table shows about half a million distinct CDR3 sequences, with 30% to 40% occurring only once. The genes are TRBV28 and TRBJ2-1; 7 bases match TRBD1. This clonotype originated in a human donor in good health (CMV status not recorded). Some clones in this sample may be carry-over from other donors' samples. The material sequenced was cultured PBMCs, taken from culture after CMV antigen stimulation. The CDR3 nucleotides read TGTGCCAGCACCCCAGAGAGGGGGCGGTACAATGAGCAGTTCTTC. This translates into CASTPERGRYNEQFF.